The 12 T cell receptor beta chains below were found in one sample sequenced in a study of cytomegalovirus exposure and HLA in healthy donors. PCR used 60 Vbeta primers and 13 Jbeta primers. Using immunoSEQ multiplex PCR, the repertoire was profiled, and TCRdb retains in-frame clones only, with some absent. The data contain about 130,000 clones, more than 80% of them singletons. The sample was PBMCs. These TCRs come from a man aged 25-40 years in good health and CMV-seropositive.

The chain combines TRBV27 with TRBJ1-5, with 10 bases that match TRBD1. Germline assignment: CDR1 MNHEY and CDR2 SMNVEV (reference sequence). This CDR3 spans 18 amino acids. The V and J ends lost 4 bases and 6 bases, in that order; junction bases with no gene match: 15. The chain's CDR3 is CASSSTPTGQGRGQPQHF. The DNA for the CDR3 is TGTGCCAGCAGTTCAACACCAACGGGACAGGGGAGAGGTCAGCCCCAGCATTTT.

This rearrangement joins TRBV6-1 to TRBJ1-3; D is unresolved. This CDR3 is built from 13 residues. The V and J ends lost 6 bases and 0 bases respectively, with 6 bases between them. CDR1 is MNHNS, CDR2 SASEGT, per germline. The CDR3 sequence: CASRWSSGNTIYF. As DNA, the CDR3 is TGTGCCAGCAGGTGGAGCTCTGGAAACACCATATATTTT.

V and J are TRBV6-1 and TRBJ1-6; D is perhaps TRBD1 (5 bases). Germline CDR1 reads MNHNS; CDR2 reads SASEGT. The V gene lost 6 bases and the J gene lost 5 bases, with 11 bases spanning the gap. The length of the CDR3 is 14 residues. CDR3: CASSRDSNNSPLHF. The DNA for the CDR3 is TGTGCCAGCAGCAGGGATTCAAATAATTCACCCCTCCACTTT.

CDR3 loop: CATCTGPTSSYEQYF. The CDR3 DNA is TGTGCCACCTGCACAGGGCCCACAAGCTCCTACGAGCAGTACTTC. The gene calls are TRBV6-1 and TRBJ2-7; the D gene is possibly TRBD1 (6 bases). Looked up from germline, CDR1 is MNHNS and CDR2 is SASEGT. With 10 bases removed from V and 0 bases from J, the gap between germline ends came to 19 bases. The CDR3 totals 15 residues.

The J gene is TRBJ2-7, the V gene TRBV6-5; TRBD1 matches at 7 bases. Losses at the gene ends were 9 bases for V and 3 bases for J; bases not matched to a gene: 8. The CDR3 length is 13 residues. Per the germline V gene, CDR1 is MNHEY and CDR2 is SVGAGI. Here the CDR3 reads CASTSDRNYEQYF. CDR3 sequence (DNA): TGTGCCAGTACATCGGACAGGAACTACGAGCAGTACTTC.

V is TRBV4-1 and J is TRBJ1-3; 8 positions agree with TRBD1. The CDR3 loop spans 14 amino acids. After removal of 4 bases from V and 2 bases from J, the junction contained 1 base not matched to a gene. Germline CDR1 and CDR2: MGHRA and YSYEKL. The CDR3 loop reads CASSPQGAGNTIYF. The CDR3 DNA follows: TGCGCCAGCAGCCCACAGGGGGCTGGAAACACCATATATTTT.

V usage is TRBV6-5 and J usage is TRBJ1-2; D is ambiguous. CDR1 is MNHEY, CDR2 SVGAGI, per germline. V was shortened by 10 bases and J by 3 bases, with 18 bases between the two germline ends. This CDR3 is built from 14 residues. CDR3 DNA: TGTGCCACCGGACCGGGGAGAGGATACTATGGCTACACCTTC. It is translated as CATGPGRGYYGYTF.

The CDR3 sequence: CAWSATQNTGELFF. The CDR3, as DNA: TGTGCCTGGAGTGCAACACAGAACACCGGGGAGCTGTTTTTT. The chain combines TRBV30 with TRBJ2-2, with unresolved D. V was clipped by 1 base and J by 1 base, with 7 bases between them. Germline V gives CDR1 GTSNPN, CDR2 SVGIG (reference sequence). The CDR3 loop spans 14 amino acids.

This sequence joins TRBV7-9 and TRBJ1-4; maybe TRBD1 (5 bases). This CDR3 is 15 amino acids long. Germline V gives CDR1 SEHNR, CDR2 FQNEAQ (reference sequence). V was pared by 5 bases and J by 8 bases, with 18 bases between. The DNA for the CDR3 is TGTGCCAGCAGCCACCCGGTGAAGGGGATGGAAAAACTGTTTTTT. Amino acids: CASSHPVKGMEKLFF.

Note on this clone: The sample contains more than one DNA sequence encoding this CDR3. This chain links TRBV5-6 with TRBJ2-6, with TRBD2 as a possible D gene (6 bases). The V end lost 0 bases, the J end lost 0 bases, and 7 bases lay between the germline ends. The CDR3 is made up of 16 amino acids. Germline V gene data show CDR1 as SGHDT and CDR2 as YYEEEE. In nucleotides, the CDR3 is TGTGCCAGCAGCTTGGTCGGGGGCTCTGGGGCCAACGTCCTGACTTTC. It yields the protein CASSLVGGSGANVLTF. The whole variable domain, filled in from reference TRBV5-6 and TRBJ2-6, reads DAGVTQSPTHLIKTRGQQVTLRCSPKSGHDTVSWYQQALGQGPQFIFQYYEEEERQRGNFPDRFSGHQFPNYSSELNVNALLLGDSALYLCASSLVGGSGANVLTFGAGSRLTVL.

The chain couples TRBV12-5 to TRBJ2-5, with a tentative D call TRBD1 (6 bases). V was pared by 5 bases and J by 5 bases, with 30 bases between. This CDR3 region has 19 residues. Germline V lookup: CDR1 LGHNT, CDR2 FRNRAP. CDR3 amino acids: CASGPTPDRIGVRWETQYF. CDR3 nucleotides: TGTGCTAGTGGTCCAACACCCGACAGGATTGGTGTCCGGTGGGAGACCCAGTACTTC. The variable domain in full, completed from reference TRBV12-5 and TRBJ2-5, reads DARVTQTPRHKVTEMGQEVTMRCQPILGHNTVFWYRQTMMQGLELLAYFRNRAPLDDSGMPKDRFSAEMPDATLATLKIQPSEPRDSAVYFCASGPTPDRIGVRWETQYFGPGTRLLVL.

The CDR3 DNA follows: TGTGCCAGCAGCTTAAAGCCGCAGGACACCGGGGAGCTGTTTTTT. This translates into CASSLKPQDTGELFF. The chain carries TRBV7-3 and TRBJ2-2, with no clear D. The CDR3 runs 15 residues. Trimming left V 1 base short and J 3 bases short, with 9 bases between. The germline V gene encodes CDR1 SGHTA and CDR2 FQGTGA. The entire variable domain, with the rest obtained from reference TRBV7-3 and TRBJ2-2, is as follows: GAGVSQTPSNKVTEKGKYVELRCDPISGHTALYWYRQSLGQGPEFLIYFQGTGAADDSGLPNDRFFAVRPEGSVSTLKIQRTERGDSAVYLCASSLKPQDTGELFFGEGSRLTVL.